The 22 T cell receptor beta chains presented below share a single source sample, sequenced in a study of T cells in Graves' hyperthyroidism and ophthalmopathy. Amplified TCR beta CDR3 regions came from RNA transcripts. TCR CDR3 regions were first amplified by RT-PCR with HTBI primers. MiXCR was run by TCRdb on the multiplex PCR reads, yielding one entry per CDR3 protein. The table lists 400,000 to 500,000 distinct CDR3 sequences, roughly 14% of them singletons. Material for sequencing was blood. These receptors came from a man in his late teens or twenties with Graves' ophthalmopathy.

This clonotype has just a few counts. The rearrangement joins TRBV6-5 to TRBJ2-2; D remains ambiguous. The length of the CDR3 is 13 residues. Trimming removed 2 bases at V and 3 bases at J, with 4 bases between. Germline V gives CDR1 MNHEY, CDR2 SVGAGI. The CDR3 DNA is TGTGCCAGCAGTTACCGCCACACCGGGGAGCTGTTTTTT. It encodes CASSYRHTGELFF.

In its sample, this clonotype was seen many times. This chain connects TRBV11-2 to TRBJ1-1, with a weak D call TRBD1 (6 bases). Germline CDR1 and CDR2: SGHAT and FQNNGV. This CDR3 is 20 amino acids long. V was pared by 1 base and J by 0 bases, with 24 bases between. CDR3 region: CASSLAWVGQGNGMNTEAFF. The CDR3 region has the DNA TGTGCCAGCAGCTTAGCATGGGTAGGGCAGGGGAACGGCATGAACACTGAAGCTTTCTTT.

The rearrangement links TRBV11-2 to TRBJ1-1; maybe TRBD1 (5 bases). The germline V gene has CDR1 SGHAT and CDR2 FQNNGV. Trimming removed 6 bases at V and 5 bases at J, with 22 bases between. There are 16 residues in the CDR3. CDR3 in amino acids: CASSFSPGGASTEAFF. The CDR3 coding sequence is TGTGCCAGCAGTTTTTCCCCGGGAGGGGCCTCTACTGAAGCTTTCTTT.

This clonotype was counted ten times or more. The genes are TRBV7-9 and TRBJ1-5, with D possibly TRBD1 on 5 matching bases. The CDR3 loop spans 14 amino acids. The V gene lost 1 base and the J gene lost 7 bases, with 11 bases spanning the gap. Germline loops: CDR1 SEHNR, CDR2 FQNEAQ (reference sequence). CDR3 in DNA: TGTGCCAGCAGCTTAGGGTCAGGGTGGCAGCCCCAGCATTTT. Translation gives CASSLGSGWQPQHF.

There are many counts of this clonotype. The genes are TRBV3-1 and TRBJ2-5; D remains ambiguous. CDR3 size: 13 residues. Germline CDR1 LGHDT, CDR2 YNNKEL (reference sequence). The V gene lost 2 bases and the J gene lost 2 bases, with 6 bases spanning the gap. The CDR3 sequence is CASSQHSQETQYF. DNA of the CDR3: TGTGCCAGCAGCCAACACAGTCAAGAGACCCAGTACTTC.

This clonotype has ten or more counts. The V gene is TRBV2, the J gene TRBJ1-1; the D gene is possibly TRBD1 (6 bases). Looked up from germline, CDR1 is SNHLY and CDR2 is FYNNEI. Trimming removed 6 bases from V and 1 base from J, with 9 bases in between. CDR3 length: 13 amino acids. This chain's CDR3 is CASRTGQNTEAFF. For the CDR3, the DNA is TGTGCCAGCAGGACGGGACAGAACACTGAAGCTTTCTTT.

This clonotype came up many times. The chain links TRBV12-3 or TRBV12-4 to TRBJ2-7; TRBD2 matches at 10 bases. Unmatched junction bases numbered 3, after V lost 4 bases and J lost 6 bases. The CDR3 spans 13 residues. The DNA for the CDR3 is TGTGCCAGCAGTTCCGGACTAGCGGTCGAGCAGTACTTC. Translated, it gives CASSSGLAVEQYF.

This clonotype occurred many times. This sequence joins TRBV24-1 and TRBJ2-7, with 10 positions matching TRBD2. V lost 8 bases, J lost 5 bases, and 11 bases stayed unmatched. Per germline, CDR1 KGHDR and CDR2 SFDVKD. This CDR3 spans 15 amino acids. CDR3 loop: CATTPGLADPNEQYF. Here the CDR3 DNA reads TGTGCCACCACCCCTGGACTAGCGGACCCCAACGAGCAGTACTTC.

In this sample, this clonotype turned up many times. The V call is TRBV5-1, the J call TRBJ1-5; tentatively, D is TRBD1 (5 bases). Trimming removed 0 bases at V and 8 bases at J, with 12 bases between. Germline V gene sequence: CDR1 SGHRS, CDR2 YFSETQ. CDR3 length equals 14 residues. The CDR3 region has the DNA TGCGCCAGCAGCTTGGGGGACGGAGGTAAGCCCCAGCATTTT. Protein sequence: CASSLGDGGKPQHF. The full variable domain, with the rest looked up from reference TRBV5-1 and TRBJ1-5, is KAGVTQTPRYLIKTRGQQVTLSCSPISGHRSVSWYQQTPGQGLQFLFEYFSETQRNKGNFPGRFSGRQFSNSRSEMNVSTLELGDSALYLCASSLGDGGKPQHFGDGTRLSIL.

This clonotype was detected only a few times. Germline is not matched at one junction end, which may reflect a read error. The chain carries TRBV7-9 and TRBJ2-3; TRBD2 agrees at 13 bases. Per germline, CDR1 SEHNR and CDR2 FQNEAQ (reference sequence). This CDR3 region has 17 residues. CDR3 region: CASSSHRTSGSKDTQYF. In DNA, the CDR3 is TGTGCCAGCAGCTCCCACAGGACTAGCGGGAGCAAAGATACGCAGTATTTT.

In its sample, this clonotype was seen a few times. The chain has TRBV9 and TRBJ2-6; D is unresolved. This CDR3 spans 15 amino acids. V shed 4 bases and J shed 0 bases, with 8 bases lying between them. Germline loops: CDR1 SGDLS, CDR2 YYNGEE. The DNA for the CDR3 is TGTGCCAGCAGCCCACCAACCTCTGGGGCCAACGTCCTGACTTTC. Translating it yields CASSPPTSGANVLTF.

CDR3 sequence reads: CASSLSPQGSYEQYF. The CDR3 coding sequence is TGTGCCAGCAGTTTATCCCCACAGGGGTCCTACGAGCAGTACTTC. The rearrangement links TRBV27 to TRBJ2-7, with 7 bases matching TRBD1. With 0 bases clipped from V and 1 base from J, the junction kept 3 bases outside the gene matches. Looked up from germline, CDR1 is MNHEY and CDR2 is SMNVEV (reference sequence). The CDR3 has 15 residues.

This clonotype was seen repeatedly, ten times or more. CDR3 sequence: CASSLAVTYEQYF. As DNA, the CDR3 is TGTGCCAGCAGCTTAGCTGTTACCTACGAGCAGTACTTC. V is TRBV7-2 and J is TRBJ2-7; no definite D call. This CDR3 has 13 residues. The V end was cut by 0 bases, the J end by 2 bases, with 5 bases between. Germline CDR1 SGHTA, CDR2 FQGNSA. The full variable domain, its missing parts supplied by reference TRBV7-2 and TRBJ2-7, is GAGVSQSPSNKVTEKGKDVELRCDPISGHTALYWYRQSLGQGLEFLIYFQGNSAPDKSGLPSDRFSAERTGGSVSTLTIQRTQQEDSAVYLCASSLAVTYEQYFGPGTRLTVT.

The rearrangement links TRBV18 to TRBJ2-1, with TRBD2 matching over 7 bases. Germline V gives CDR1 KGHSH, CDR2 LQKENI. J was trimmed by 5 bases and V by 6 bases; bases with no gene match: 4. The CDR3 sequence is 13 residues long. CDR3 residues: CASSARGDNEQFF. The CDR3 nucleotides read TGTGCCAGCTCTGCTCGGGGGGACAATGAGCAGTTCTTC.

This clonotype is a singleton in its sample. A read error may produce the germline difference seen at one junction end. The CDR3 sequence is CVSSLRSGTADTQYF. CDR3 sequence (DNA): TGTGTCAGCAGTTTACGAAGCGGGACTGCAGATACGCAGTATTTT. This chain links TRBV12-3 or TRBV12-4 with TRBJ2-3; 7 positions match TRBD2. The CDR3 has 15 amino acids.

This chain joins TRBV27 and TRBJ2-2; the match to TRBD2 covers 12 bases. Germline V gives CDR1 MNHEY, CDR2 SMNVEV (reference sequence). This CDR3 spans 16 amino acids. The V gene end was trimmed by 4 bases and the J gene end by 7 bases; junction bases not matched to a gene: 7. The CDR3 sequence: CASSSRLAGVVGELFF. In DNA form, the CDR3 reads TGTGCCAGCAGTTCACGACTAGCGGGAGTGGTCGGGGAGCTGTTTTTT.

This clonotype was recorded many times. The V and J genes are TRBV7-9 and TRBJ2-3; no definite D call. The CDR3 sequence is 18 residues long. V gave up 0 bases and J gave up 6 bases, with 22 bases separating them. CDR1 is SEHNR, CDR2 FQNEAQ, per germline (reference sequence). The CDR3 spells CASSLAGVTRLRGDTQYF. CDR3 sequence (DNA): TGTGCCAGCAGCTTAGCGGGCGTCACTCGGCTGCGAGGCGATACGCAGTATTTT.

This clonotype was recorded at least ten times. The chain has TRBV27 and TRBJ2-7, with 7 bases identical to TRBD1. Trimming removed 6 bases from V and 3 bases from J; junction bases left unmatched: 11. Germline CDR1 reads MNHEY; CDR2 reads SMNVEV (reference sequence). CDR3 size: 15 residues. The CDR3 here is CASSNRQGTVYEQYF. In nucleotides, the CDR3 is TGTGCCAGCAGCAATAGACAGGGAACGGTCTACGAGCAGTACTTC.

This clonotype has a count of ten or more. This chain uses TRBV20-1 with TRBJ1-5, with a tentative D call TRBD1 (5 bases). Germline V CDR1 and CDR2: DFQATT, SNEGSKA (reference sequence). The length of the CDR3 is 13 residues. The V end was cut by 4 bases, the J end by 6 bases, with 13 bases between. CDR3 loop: CSAISGHGQPQHF. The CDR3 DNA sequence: TGCAGTGCTATATCAGGGCATGGTCAGCCCCAGCATTTT.

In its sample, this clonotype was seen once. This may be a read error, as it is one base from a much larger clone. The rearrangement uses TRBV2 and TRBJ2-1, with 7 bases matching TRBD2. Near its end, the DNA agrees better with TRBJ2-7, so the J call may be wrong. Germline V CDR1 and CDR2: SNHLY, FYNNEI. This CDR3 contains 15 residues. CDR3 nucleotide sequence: TGTGCCAGCAGTGAACCAGCGGGGAGCTACAATGAGCAGTACTTC. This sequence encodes CASSEPAGSYNEQYF.

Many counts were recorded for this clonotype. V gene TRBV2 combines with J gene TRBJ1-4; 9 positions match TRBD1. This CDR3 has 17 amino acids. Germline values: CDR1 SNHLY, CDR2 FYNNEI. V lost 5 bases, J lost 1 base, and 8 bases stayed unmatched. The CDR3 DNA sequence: TGTGCCAGCAGTCCGGACAGGGGATTAGGAACTAATGAAAAACTGTTTTTT. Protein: CASSPDRGLGTNEKLFF.

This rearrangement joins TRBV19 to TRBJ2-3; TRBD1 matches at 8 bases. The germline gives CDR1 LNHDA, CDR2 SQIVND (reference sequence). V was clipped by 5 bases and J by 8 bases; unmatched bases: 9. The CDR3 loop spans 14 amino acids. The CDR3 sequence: CASSSGTGGFTQYF. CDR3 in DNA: TGTGCCAGTAGTTCCGGGACAGGTGGTTTTACGCAGTATTTT.